These 4 T cell receptor beta chains came from one sample sequenced in a study of blood T cell repertoires in COVID-19. Here immunoSEQ multiplex PCR was the method, and the copy in TCRdb shows in-frame clones only, minus some. The sample has about 46,000 clones, roughly 85% seen once. Sequenced: peripheral blood. Receptors were obtained from a human donor in a cohort sampled during active COVID-19. The donor label of this sample is uncertain.

The chain is built from TRBV18 and TRBJ1-1; the D gene is possibly TRBD1 (6 bases). This CDR3 comprises 14 residues. Trimming removed 6 bases from V and 5 bases from J, with 16 bases in between. Germline lookup yields CDR1 KGHSH and CDR2 LQKENI. CDR3 bases: TGTGCCAGCTCTCCCGGGAGGGGGGGAACTGAAGCTTTCTTT. This encodes CASSPGRGGTEAFF.

This clone was recorded only once. The V call is TRBV9, the J call TRBJ1-1; 9 nucleotides align to TRBD1. Germline CDR1 reads SGDLS; CDR2 reads YYNGEE. There are 15 residues in the CDR3. Trimming took 3 bases from V and 1 from J; bases not matched to a gene: 4. The DNA for the CDR3 is TGTGCCAGCAGCGGCCGGACAGGGGAGAACACTGAAGCTTTCTTT. Protein product: CASSGRTGENTEAFF. Full variable domain (remainder filled in from reference TRBV9 and TRBJ1-1): DSGVTQTPKHLITATGQRVTLRCSPRSGDLSVYWYQQSLDQGLQFLIQYYNGEERAKGNILERFSAQQFPDLHSELNLSSLELGDSALYFCASSGRTGENTEAFFGQGTRLTVV.

The chain recombines TRBV7-8 with TRBJ2-1; 9 bases match TRBD2. Germline V CDR1 and CDR2: SGHVS, FQNEAQ. With V trimmed by 3 bases and J by 10 bases, 7 bases remained unmatched. CDR3 size: 14 residues. The CDR3: CASSFGGGAGEQFF. The CDR3 nucleotides read TGTGCCAGCAGCTTCGGCGGGGGGGCCGGGGAGCAGTTCTTC.

This clone has only one observation. V gene TRBV9 combines with J gene TRBJ2-1; 11 bases are shared with TRBD1. The junction had 7 bases not matched to a gene; V was cut back by 4 bases and J by 4 bases. The V gene's germline CDR1 is SGDLS and CDR2 YYNGEE. The CDR3 totals 16 residues. This CDR3 is CASSSRTGGAYNEQFF. Here the CDR3 DNA reads TGTGCCAGCAGCTCCCGGACAGGGGGCGCGTACAATGAGCAGTTCTTC.